The clone carrying this TCR beta chain has ten or more counts. Its antigen is not known. The data are from a study of Graves' ophthalmopathy and Graves' hyperthyroidism. Amplification of TCR beta CDR3 regions used RNA transcripts. The first-round RT-PCR employed HTBI primers together with the Qiagen OneStep RT-PCR kit. A multiplex PCR was then performed as the second round. One entry per CDR3 protein, called by TCRdb with MiXCR from the multiplex PCR reads. The sample lists about 600,000 distinct CDR3 sequences; approximately 35% were seen once. Regarding the study as a whole: The model achieved around 67% sensitivity and roughly 72% specificity for ophthalmopathy progression. Most expanded clonotypes from thyroid (those above 0.001 frequency) were also found in blood. Between ophthalmopathy and stable hyperthyroidism, a 13-signature model drew a separation with about 88% sensitivity and 75% to 82% specificity.

In germline, CDR1 is SGHTA, CDR2 FQGNSA. The CDR3 runs to 14 residues. V was clipped by 8 bases and J by 5 bases; unmatched bases: 10. Sequenced: peripheral blood or thyroid tissue (not recorded which). The receptor's source is an adult man with Graves' hyperthyroidism. The chain joins TRBV7-2 to TRBJ2-5; TRBD2 matches at 8 bases. In DNA form, the CDR3 reads TGTGCCAGCTCTTCGGGAGGGCCGTTGGAGACCCAGTACTTC. As protein: CASSSGGPLETQYF.